This TCR beta chain was captured by sequencing in a study of beta chain features in type 1 diabetes. Background on the study: Regarding age, gender and cell yields, patients proved similar to healthy donors. Study observations and caveats: Patients with type 1 diabetes carried fewer insertions and had more deletions at their VDJ junctions. Type 1 diabetes patients had TCRB CDR3s that were shorter (moderately but significantly so) in all four CD4+ subsets.

Since all of the isolated RNA was reverse transcribed, expressed TCRB transcripts were what got sequenced. Generated by immunoSEQ multiplex PCR, the TCRdb table keeps only in-frame clones and is missing some. The sample includes about 270,000 clones, 14% seen only once; the top ten take about 0.015%. The ends lost 6 bases at V and 4 bases at J; junction bases unmatched: 7. Germline V gene lookup returns CDR1 SNHLY and CDR2 FYNNEI. CDR3 length equals 15 residues. The single heparinised draw taken from each donor contained about 100 mL of blood on average. Sorted populations were all over 98% pure. This clone has only a few counts. Its specificity is not known.

Sequencing was done on a sample of naive CD4+ T cells from blood. The receptor's source is a young man with type 1 diabetes. The rearrangement uses TRBV2 and TRBJ2-3; 10 bases align to TRBD2. The CDR3: CASSGVAGGPDTQYF. The DNA for the CDR3 is TGTGCCAGCAGCGGGGTAGCGGGAGGCCCAGATACGCAGTATTTT.